This TCR beta chain comes out of a study of blood T cells in healthy people across ages. PCR was performed a second time for roughly 6 to 12 cycles using a sample-barcoded 5' primer and a J-beta primer mix. TCRdb recomputed calls from the 5' RACE reads with MiXCR, one row per CDR3 protein. The table has 600,000 to 800,000 distinct CDR3 sequences, roughly 21% seen once. With 2 bases removed from V and 7 bases from J, the gap between germline ends came to 6 bases. Germline CDR1 SGDLS, CDR2 YYNGEE. There are 12 residues in the CDR3. The source material was blood. The receptor's source is a man aged 65-85 years in good health. J is TRBJ1-4 and V is TRBV9, with a tentative D call TRBD1 (6 bases). CDR3 loop: CASSVDSEKLFF. In DNA, the CDR3 is TGTGCCAGCAGCGTGGACAGTGAAAAACTGTTTTTT.